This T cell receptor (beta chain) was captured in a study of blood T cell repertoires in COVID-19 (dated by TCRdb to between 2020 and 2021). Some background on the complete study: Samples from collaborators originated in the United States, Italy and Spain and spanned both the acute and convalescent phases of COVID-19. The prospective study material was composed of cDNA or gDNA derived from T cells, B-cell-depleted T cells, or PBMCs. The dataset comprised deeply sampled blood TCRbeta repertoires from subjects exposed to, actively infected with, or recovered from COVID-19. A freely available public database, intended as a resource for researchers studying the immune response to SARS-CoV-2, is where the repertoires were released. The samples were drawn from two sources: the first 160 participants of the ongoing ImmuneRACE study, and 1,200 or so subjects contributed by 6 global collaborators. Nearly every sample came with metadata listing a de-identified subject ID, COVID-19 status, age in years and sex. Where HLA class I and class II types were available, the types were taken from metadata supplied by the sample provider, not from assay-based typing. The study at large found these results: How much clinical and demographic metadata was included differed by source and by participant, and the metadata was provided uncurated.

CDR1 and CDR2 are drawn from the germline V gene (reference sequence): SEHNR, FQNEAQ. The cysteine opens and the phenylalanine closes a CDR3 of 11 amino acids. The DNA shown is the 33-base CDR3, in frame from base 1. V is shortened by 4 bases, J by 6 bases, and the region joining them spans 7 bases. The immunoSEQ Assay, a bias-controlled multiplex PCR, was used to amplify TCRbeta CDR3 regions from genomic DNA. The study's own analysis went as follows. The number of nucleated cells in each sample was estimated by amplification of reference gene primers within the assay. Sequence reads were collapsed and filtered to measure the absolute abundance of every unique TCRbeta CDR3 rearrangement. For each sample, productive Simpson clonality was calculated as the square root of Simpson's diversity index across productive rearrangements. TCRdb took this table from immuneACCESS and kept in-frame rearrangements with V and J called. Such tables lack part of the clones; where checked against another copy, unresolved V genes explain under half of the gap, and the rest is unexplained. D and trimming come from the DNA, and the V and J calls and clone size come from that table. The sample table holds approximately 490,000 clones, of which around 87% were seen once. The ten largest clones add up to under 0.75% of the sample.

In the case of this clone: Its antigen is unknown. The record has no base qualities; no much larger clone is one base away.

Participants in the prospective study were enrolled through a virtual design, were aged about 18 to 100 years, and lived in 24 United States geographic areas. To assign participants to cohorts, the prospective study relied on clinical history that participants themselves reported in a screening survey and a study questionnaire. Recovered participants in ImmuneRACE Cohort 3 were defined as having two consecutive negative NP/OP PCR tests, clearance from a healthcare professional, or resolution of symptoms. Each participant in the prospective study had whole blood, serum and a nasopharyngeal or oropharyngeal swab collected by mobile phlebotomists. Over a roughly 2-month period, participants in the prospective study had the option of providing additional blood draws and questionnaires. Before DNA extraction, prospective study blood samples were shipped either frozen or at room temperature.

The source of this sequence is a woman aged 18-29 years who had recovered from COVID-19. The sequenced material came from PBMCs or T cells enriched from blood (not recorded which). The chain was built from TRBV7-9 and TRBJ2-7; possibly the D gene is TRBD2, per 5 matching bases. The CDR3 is CASSYTSEQYF. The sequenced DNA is TGTGCCAGCAGCTATACTAGCGAGCAGTACTTC.